This T cell receptor (beta chain) was obtained from a study of blood T cell repertoires in COVID-19. Across the study: Sites in the United States, Italy and Spain provided acute and convalescent COVID-19 samples. Nucleic acid was either cDNA or gDNA, and it came from T cells, B-cell-depleted T cells, or PBMCs.

Trimming removed 5 bases from V and 1 base from J, with 23 bases in between. The germline V gene has CDR1 SGHAT and CDR2 FQNNGV. The CDR3 length is 19 residues. Per the authors' pipeline: The assay estimated nucleated cells by amplifying reference gene primers. Generated by immunoSEQ multiplex PCR, the TCRdb table keeps only in-frame clones and is missing some. V, J and clone size were drawn from that table, and D and trimming were deduced from the DNA. The data contain approximately 130,000 clones, approximately 86% of them singletons. V and J are TRBV11-2 and TRBJ2-2; the D gene is possibly TRBD2 (7 bases). The sample taken for sequencing was peripheral blood. This receptor was obtained from a woman aged 45-60 years who had recovered from COVID-19. The CDR3 is CASSPTGGRLAVNTGELFF. The DNA of the CDR3 is TGTGCCAGCAGCCCAACCGGGGGCCGGCTAGCGGTGAACACCGGGGAGCTGTTTTTT. The variable domain in full, completed from reference TRBV11-2 and TRBJ2-2, reads EAGVAQSPRYKIIEKRQSVAFWCNPISGHATLYWYQQILGQGPKLLIQFQNNGVVDDSQLPKDRFSAERLKGVDSTLKIQPAKLEDSAVYLCASSPTGGRLAVNTGELFFGEGSRLTVL.